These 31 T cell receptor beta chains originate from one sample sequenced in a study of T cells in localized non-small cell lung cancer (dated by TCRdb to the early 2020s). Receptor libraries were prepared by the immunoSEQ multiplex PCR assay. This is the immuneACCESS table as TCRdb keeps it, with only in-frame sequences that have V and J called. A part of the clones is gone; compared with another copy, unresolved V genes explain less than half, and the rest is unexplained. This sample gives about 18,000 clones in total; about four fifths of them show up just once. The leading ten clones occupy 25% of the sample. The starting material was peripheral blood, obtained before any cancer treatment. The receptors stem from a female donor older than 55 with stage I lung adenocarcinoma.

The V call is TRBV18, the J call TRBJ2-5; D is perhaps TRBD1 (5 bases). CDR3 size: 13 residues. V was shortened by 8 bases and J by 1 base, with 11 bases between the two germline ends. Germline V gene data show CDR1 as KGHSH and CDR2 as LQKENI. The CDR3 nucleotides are TGTGCCAGCGAGTCAGGGTTCCAAGAGACCCAGTACTTC. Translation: CASESGFQETQYF. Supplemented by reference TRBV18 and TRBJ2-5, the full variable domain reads NAGVMQNPRHLVRRRGQEARLRCSPMKGHSHVYWYRQLPEEGLKFMVYLQKENIIDESGMPKERFSAEFPKEGPSILRIQQVVRGDSAAYFCASESGFQETQYFGPGTRLLVL.

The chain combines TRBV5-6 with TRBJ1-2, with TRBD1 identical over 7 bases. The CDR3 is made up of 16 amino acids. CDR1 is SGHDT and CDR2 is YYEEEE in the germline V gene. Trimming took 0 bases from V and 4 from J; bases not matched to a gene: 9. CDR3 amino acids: CASSLVATGAPYGYTF. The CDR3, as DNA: TGTGCCAGCAGCTTGGTGGCTACAGGGGCTCCCTATGGCTACACCTTC.

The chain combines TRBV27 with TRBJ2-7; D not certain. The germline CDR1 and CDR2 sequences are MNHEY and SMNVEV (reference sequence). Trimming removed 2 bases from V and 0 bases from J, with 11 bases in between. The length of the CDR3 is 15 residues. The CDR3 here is CASSLLGIGSYEQYF. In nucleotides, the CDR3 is TGTGCCAGCAGTTTACTCGGCATAGGCTCCTACGAGCAGTACTTC.

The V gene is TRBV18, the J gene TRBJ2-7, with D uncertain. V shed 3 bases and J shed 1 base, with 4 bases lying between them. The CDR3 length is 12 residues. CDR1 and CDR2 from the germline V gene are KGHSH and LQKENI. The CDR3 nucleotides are TGTGCCAGCTCACCCTCTTCCTACGAGCAGTACTTC. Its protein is CASSPSSYEQYF.

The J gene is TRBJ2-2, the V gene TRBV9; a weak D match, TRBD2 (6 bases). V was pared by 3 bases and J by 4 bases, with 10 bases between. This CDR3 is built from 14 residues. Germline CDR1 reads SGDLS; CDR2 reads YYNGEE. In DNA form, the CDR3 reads TGTGCCAGCAGCGCGGGGGTGAGCACCGGGGAGCTGTTTTTT. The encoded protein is CASSAGVSTGELFF. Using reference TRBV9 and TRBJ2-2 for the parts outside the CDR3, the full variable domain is DSGVTQTPKHLITATGQRVTLRCSPRSGDLSVYWYQQSLDQGLQFLIQYYNGEERAKGNILERFSAQQFPDLHSELNLSSLELGDSALYFCASSAGVSTGELFFGEGSRLTVL.

CDR3 in amino acids: CASSSGGASHLSTDTQYF. CDR3 nucleotides: TGTGCCAGCAGCAGCGGGGGGGCTTCCCACCTAAGCACAGATACGCAGTATTTT. This sequence joins TRBV11-2 and TRBJ2-3; 10 bases line up with TRBD2. The germline CDR1 and CDR2 sequences are SGHAT and FQNNGV. The CDR3 spans 18 residues. V gave up 5 bases and J gave up 0 bases; unmatched junction bases: 11.

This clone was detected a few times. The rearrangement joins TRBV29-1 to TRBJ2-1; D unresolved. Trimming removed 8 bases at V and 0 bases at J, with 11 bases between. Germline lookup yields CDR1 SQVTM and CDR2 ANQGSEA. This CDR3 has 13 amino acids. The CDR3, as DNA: TGCAGCATGGTCGGCCCCTCCTACAATGAGCAGTTCTTC. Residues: CSMVGPSYNEQFF.

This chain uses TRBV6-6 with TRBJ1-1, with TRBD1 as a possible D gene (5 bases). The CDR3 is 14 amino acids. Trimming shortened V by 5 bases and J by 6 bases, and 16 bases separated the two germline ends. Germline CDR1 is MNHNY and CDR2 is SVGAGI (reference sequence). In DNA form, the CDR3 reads TGTGCCAGCAGTCTCTTAGGGGAGTCGGCTGAAGCTTTCTTT. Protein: CASSLLGESAEAFF.

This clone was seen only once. This chain's CDR3 is CSVLTGSTYEQYF. The DNA for the CDR3 is TGCAGCGTCCTGACAGGGAGTACCTACGAGCAGTACTTC. The chain is built from TRBV29-1 and TRBJ2-7; 7 nucleotides align to TRBD1. J gave up 2 bases and V 6 bases, and 7 bases lay outside the gene matches. CDR1 is SQVTM, CDR2 ANQGSEA, per germline. This CDR3 contains 13 residues.

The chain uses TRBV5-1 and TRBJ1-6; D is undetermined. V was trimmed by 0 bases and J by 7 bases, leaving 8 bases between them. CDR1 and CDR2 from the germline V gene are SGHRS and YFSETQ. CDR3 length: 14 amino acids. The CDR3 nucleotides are TGCGCCAGCAGCTTGGAGGGAGGGAATTCACCCCTCCACTTT. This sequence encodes CASSLEGGNSPLHF.

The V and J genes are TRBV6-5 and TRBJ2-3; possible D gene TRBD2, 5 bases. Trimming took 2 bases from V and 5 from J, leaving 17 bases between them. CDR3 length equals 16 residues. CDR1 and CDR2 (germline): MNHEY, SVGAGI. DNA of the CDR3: TGTGCCAGCAGTTACGGGCGACTACTTGGGGTAGATACGCAGTATTTT. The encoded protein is CASSYGRLLGVDTQYF.

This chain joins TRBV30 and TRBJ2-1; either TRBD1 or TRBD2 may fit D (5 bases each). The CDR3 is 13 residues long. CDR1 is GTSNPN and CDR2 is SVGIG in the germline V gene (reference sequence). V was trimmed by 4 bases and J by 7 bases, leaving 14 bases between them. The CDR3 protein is CAWNPGTPNEQFF. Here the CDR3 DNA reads TGTGCCTGGAACCCGGGGACGCCGAATGAGCAGTTCTTC.

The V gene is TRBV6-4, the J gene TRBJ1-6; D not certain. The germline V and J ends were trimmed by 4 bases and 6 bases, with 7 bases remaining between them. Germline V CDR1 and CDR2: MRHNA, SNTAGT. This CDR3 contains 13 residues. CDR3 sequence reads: CASSAEFNSPLHF. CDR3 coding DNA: TGTGCCAGCAGTGCCGAGTTTAATTCACCCCTCCACTTT.

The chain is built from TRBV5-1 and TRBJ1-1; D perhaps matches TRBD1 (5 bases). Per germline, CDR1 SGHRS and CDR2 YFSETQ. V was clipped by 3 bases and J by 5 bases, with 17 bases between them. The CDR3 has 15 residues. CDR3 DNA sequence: TGCGCCAGCAGCTATGACCCGGGACCCAGGACTGAAGCTTTCTTT. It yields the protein CASSYDPGPRTEAFF.

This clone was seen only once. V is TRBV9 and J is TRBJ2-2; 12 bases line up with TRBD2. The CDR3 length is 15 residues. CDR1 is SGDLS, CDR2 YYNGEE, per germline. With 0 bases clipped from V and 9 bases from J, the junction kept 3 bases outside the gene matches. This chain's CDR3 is CASSVGLAGARELFF. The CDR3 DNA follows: TGTGCCAGCAGCGTAGGACTAGCGGGGGCAAGGGAGCTGTTTTTT. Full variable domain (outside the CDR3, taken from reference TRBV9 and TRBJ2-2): DSGVTQTPKHLITATGQRVTLRCSPRSGDLSVYWYQQSLDQGLQFLIQYYNGEERAKGNILERFSAQQFPDLHSELNLSSLELGDSALYFCASSVGLAGARELFFGEGSRLTVL.

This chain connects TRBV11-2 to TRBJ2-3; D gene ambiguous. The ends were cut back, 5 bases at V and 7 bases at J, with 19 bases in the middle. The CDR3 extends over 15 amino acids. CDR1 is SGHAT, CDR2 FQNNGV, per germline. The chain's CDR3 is CASSPQWAGANTQYF. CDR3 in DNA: TGTGCCAGCAGCCCCCAGTGGGCAGGTGCGAATACGCAGTATTTT.

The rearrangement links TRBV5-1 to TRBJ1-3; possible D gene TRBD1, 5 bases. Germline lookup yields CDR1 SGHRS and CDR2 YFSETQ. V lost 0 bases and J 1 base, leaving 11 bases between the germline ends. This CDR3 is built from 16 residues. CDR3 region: CASSLGQPGSGNTIYF. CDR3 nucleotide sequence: TGCGCCAGCAGCTTGGGACAGCCCGGATCTGGAAACACCATATATTTT. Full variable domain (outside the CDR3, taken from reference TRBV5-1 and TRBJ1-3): KAGVTQTPRYLIKTRGQQVTLSCSPISGHRSVSWYQQTPGQGLQFLFEYFSETQRNKGNFPGRFSGRQFSNSRSEMNVSTLELGDSALYLCASSLGQPGSGNTIYFGEGSWLTVV.

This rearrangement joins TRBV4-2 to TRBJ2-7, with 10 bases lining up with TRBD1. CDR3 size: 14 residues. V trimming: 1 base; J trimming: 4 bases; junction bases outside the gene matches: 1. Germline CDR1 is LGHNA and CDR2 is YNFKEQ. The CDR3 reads CASSQAGQGYEQYF. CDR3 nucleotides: TGTGCCAGCAGCCAAGCGGGACAGGGGTACGAGCAGTACTTC.

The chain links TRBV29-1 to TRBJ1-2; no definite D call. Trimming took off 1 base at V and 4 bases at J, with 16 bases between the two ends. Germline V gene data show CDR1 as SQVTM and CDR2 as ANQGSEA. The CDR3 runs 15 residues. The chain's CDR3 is CSVEGRLSISYGYTF. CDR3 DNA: TGCAGCGTTGAAGGAAGGCTGTCCATCTCCTATGGCTACACCTTC.

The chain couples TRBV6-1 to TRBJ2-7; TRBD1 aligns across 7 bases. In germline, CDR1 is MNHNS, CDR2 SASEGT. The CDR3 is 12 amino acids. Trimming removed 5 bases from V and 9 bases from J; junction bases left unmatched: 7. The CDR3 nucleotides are TGTGCCAGCAGTAGACAGGGTCTAAGGCAGTACTTC. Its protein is CASSRQGLRQYF.

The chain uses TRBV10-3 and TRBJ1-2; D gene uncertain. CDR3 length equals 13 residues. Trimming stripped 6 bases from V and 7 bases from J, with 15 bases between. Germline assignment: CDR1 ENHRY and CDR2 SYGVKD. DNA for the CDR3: TGTGCCATCAGGAATCAACAGATGCGTGGCTACACCTTC. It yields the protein CAIRNQQMRGYTF.

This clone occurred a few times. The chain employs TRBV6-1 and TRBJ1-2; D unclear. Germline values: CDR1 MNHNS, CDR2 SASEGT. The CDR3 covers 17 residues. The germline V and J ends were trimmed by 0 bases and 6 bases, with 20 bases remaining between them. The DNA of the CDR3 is TGTGCCAGCAGTGAAGCGCTGGGAGCCCCCTCCCCCCATGGCTACACCTTC. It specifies CASSEALGAPSPHGYTF.

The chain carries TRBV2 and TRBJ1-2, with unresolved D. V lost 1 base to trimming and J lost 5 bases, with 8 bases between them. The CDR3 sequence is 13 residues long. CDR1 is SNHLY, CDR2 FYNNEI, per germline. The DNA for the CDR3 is TGTGCCAGCAGTGAAGTCCGAGTGTATGGCTACACCTTC. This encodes CASSEVRVYGYTF. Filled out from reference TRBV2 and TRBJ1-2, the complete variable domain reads EPEVTQTPSHQVTQMGQEVILRCVPISNHLYFYWYRQILGQKVEFLVSFYNNEISEKSEIFDDQFSVERPDGSNFTLKIRSTKLEDSAMYFCASSEVRVYGYTFGSGTRLTVV.

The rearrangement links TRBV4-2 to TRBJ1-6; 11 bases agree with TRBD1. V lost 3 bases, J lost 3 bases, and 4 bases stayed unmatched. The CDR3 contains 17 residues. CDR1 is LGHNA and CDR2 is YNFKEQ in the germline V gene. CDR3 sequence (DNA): TGTGCCAGCAGCCAGGGACAGGGGGGTGACTATAATTCACCCCTCCACTTT. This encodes CASSQGQGGDYNSPLHF.

The CDR3 DNA is TGTGCCAGCAGCGTAGCTTACAGGTCTGAAGCTTTCTTT. Translating it yields CASSVAYRSEAFF. The chain has TRBV9 and TRBJ1-1; TRBD1 is a possible D gene (5 bases). The V and J ends lost 0 bases and 6 bases respectively, with 9 bases between them. CDR1 and CDR2 (germline): SGDLS, YYNGEE. The CDR3 spans 13 residues.

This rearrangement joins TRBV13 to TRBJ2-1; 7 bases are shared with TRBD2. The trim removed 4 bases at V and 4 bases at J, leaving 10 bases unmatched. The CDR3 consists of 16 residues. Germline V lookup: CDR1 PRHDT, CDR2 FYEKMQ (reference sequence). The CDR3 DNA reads TGTGCCAGCAGCTCCCCCGGGAGGCGACGATACAATGAGCAGTTCTTC. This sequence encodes CASSSPGRRRYNEQFF.

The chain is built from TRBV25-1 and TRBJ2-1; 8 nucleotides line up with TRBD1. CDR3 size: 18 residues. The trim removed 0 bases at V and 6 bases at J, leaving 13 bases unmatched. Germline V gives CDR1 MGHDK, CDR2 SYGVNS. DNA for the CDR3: TGTGCCAGCAGTGAATACAGTCGTGGACAGGGAATCCCCAATGAGCAGTTCTTC. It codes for CASSEYSRGQGIPNEQFF.

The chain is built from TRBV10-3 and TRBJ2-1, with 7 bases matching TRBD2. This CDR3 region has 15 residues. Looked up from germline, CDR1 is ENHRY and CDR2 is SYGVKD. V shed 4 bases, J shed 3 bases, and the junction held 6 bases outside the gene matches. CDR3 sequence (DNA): TGTGCCATCAGTGGAAGCGGGGTTAACTACAATGAGCAGTTCTTC. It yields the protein CAISGSGVNYNEQFF.

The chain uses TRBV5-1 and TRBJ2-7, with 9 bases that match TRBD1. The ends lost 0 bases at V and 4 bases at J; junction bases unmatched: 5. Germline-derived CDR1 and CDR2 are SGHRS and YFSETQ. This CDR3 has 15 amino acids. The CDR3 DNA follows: TGCGCCAGCAGCTTGGGGGGGACAGGGACATACGAGCAGTACTTC. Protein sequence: CASSLGGTGTYEQYF.

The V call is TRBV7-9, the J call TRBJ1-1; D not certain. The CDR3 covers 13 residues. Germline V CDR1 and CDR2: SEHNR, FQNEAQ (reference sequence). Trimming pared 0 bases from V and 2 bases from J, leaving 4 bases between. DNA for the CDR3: TGTGCCAGCAGCTTAGCCGCAAACACTGAAGCTTTCTTT. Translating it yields CASSLAANTEAFF.

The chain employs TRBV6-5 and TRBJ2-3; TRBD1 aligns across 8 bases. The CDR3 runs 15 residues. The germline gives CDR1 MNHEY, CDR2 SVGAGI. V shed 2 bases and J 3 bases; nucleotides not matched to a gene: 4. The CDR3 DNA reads TGTGCCAGCAGTTACCGGGACAGGCGAACAGATACGCAGTATTTT. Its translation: CASSYRDRRTDTQYF.